The 9 T cell receptor beta chains below were found in one sample sequenced in a study of blood T cell repertoires in COVID-19. Profiled with immunoSEQ multiplex PCR; TCRdb holds only in-frame clones, not every one. The profile shows 180,000 or so clones, approximately 90% of them singletons. The sample was peripheral blood. The receptors originated from a young man with acute or convalescent COVID-19.

The genes are TRBV7-9 and TRBJ1-3; the D gene is possibly TRBD1 (5 bases). V dropped 0 bases and J dropped 1 base, with 10 bases sitting between them. Germline V gene data show CDR1 as SEHNR and CDR2 as FQNEAQ (reference sequence). The CDR3 runs to 16 residues. CDR3 nucleotide sequence: TGTGCCAGCAGCTTAGCGGGGCGGAATTCTGGAAACACCATATATTTT. Translating it yields CASSLAGRNSGNTIYF. The variable domain in full, with the rest retrieved from reference TRBV7-9 and TRBJ1-3, is DTGVSQNPRHKITKRGQNVTFRCDPISEHNRLYWYRQTLGQGPEFLTYFQNEAQLEKSRLLSDRFSAERPKGSFSTLEIQRTEQGDSAMYLCASSLAGRNSGNTIYFGEGSWLTVV.

This chain uses TRBV6-1 with TRBJ1-4; D is uncertain. The CDR3 spans 18 residues. Germline loops: CDR1 MNHNS, CDR2 SASEGT. Deletions cut 1 base from V and 0 bases from J, with 15 bases between. CDR3 coding DNA: TGTGCCAGCAGTGAAGGTACCGGAGGGCACGCAACTAATGAAAAACTGTTTTTT. It specifies CASSEGTGGHATNEKLFF.

This clone was seen only once. The chain couples TRBV7-9 to TRBJ1-5, with TRBD1 matching 10 bases. The germline V gene encodes CDR1 SEHNR and CDR2 FQNEAQ (reference sequence). The CDR3 length is 15 residues. After removal of 3 bases from V and 6 bases from J, the junction contained 5 bases not matched to a gene. CDR3 sequence (DNA): TGTGCCAGCAGCTTTGGGACAGGGGAGGGTCAGCCCCAGCATTTT. It specifies CASSFGTGEGQPQHF.

This clone was picked up one time. V usage is TRBV7-9 and J usage is TRBJ1-3; D is uncertain. CDR3 length: 15 residues. With 5 bases removed from V and 0 bases from J, the gap between germline ends came to 11 bases. Per germline, CDR1 SEHNR and CDR2 FQNEAQ (reference sequence). The CDR3 region is CASSSSGFSGNTIYF. The CDR3 bases are TGTGCCAGCAGCAGTTCGGGGTTCTCTGGAAACACCATATATTTT.

This clone was picked up one time. CDR3 in amino acids: CASSQDRGQTGNQPQHF. CDR3 coding DNA: TGCGCCAGCAGCCAGGACAGGGGGCAAACGGGCAATCAGCCCCAGCATTTT. The chain joins TRBV4-1 to TRBJ1-5, with 11 bases aligning to TRBD1. The CDR3 covers 17 residues. Trimming at V came to 3 bases and at J to 2 bases, leaving 6 bases not matched to a gene. Germline assignment: CDR1 MGHRA and CDR2 YSYEKL.

This chain connects TRBV2 to TRBJ1-4; TRBD1 matches 8 bases. Germline CDR1 SNHLY, CDR2 FYNNEI. Germline trimming cut 3 bases from V and 11 bases from J; bases unmatched to any gene: 2. The CDR3 sequence is 12 residues long. This CDR3 reads CASSDRGLKLFF. In DNA, the CDR3 is TGTGCCAGCAGTGACAGGGGGCTGAAACTGTTTTTT.

V gene TRBV9 combines with J gene TRBJ2-1; 9 bases fit TRBD2. Losses at the gene ends were 1 base for V and 4 bases for J; bases not matched to a gene: 3. Germline CDR1 reads SGDLS; CDR2 reads YYNGEE. This CDR3 contains 15 residues. This chain's CDR3 is CASSVSGGRYNEQFF. The CDR3 DNA is TGTGCCAGCAGCGTAAGCGGGGGGCGTTACAATGAGCAGTTCTTC.

DNA for the CDR3: TGTGCCAGCAGCCAATCAGCGCTGGTACGGGAGTACTTC. It is translated as CASSQSALVREYF. The chain couples TRBV12-3 or TRBV12-4 to TRBJ2-7, with D uncertain. CDR3 size: 13 residues. Trimming pared 6 bases from V and 11 bases from J, leaving 20 bases between.

The V gene is TRBV6-5, the J gene TRBJ2-3, with TRBD1 matching over 10 bases. J was trimmed by 1 base and V by 5 bases; bases with no gene match: 3. CDR1 and CDR2 (germline): MNHEY, SVGAGI. The CDR3 length is 15 residues. The CDR3 DNA reads TGTGCCAGCAGTAATGGACAGGGGGGCACAGATACGCAGTATTTT. It encodes CASSNGQGGTDTQYF.